Below are 4 T cell receptor beta chains sequenced from a single sample in a study of OX40 agonist ivuxolimab in advanced cancers. Assay: immunoSEQ multiplex PCR; the TCRdb copy retains only in-frame clones and omits some. The sample consists of 55,000 to 75,000 clones, about nine tenths of them appearing once. The material was CD4+ or CD8+ T cells sorted from blood, obtained in a trial of the OX40 agonist ivuxolimab. These receptors all stem from an adult with an advanced solid tumor such as melanoma, head and neck, liver or kidney cancer.

Only one count was recorded for this clone. The V and J genes are TRBV25-1 and TRBJ2-5; a weak D match, TRBD1 (6 bases). Germline V gene sequence: CDR1 MGHDK, CDR2 SYGVNS. The CDR3 length is 15 residues. V lost 5 bases and J lost 3, with 16 bases in between. The CDR3 DNA is TGTGCCAGCAGTACCCCCTCGACAGGAAAAGAGACCCAGTACTTC. This sequence encodes CASSTPSTGKETQYF.

The chain combines TRBV7-9 with TRBJ1-4; 7 bases fit TRBD1. The CDR3 runs 14 residues. Germline V gene sequence: CDR1 SEHNR, CDR2 FQNEAQ (reference sequence). Germline trimming cut 5 bases from V and 8 bases from J; bases unmatched to any gene: 8. CDR3 protein: CASSRGTVREKLFF. DNA for the CDR3: TGTGCCAGCAGCCGAGGGACAGTGAGAGAAAAACTGTTTTTT.

The chain recombines TRBV28 with TRBJ2-7, with 8 bases aligning to TRBD2. CDR3 length equals 13 residues. The V gene's germline CDR1 is MDHEN and CDR2 SYDVKM. In nucleotides, the CDR3 is TGTGCAGCGGCCGGGGGGGGCCTTCACGAGCAGTACTTC. Protein: CAAAGGGLHEQYF.

This chain uses TRBV19 with TRBJ2-3; D possibly corresponds to TRBD1 (6 bases). Germline V gives CDR1 LNHDA, CDR2 SQIVND (reference sequence). The CDR3 length is 14 residues. Deletions cut 5 bases from V and 3 bases from J, with 12 bases between. DNA of the CDR3: TGTGCCAGTAGTGCCAGGGGCCGAACAGATACGCAGTATTTT. Its protein product is CASSARGRTDTQYF.